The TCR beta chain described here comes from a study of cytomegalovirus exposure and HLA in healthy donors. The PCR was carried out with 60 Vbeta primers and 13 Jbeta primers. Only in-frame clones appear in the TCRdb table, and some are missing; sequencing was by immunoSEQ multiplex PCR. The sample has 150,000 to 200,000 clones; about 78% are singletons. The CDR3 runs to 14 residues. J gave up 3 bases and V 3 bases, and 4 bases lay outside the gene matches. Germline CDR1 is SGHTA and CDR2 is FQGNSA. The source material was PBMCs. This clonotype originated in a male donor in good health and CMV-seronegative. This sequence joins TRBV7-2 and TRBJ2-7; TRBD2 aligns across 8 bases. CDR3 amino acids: CASSFSGANYEQYF. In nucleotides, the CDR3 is TGTGCCAGCAGCTTTAGCGGGGCAAACTACGAGCAGTACTTC.